Following are 3 T cell receptor beta chains from one sample sequenced in a study of blood T cells in healthy people across ages. Then a second PCR, running about 7 to 11 cycles, was carried out with a sample-barcoded 5' primer and a J-beta primer mix. TCRdb re-analysed the 5' RACE reads in MiXCR, keeping a single row per CDR3 protein. Of fewer than 1,000,000 distinct CDR3 sequences in the sample, under 45% were seen once. Source material: blood. The receptors originated from a man aged 55-75 years in good health.

This clonotype came up many times. The V and J genes are TRBV29-1 and TRBJ2-1, with unresolved D. CDR1 and CDR2 (germline): SQVTM, ANQGSEA. The V end lost 5 bases, the J end lost 7 bases, and 9 bases lay between the germline ends. This CDR3 has 11 amino acids. The CDR3 DNA follows: TGCAGCGTTCCCCTTAAAAATGAGCAGTTCTTC. As protein: CSVPLKNEQFF.

This chain links TRBV20-1 with TRBJ2-5; D possibly corresponds to TRBD2 (6 bases). The CDR3 sequence is 15 residues long. Trimming took 3 bases from V and 1 from J, leaving 15 bases between them. CDR1 DFQATT and CDR2 SNEGSKA come from the germline V gene (reference sequence). In DNA, the CDR3 is TGCAGTGCTAGGGGGAGGAGGGGAAGCCAAGAGACCCAGTACTTC. As protein: CSARGRRGSQETQYF.

The chain couples TRBV28 to TRBJ2-7; possible D gene TRBD2, 5 bases. The ends were cut back, 5 bases at V and 5 bases at J, with 25 bases in the middle. The CDR3 has 17 amino acids. Germline V gives CDR1 MDHEN, CDR2 SYDVKM. The DNA of the CDR3 is TGTGCCAGCAGTCCCACCTACATACTAGAAAGGAGGCACGAGCAGTACTTC. It yields the protein CASSPTYILERRHEQYF.